The 28 T cell receptor beta chains presented below share a single source sample, sequenced in a study of cytomegalovirus exposure and HLA in healthy donors. Both 60 Vbeta primers and 13 Jbeta primers went into the PCR. TCRdb keeps only in-frame clones here, not all; method: immunoSEQ multiplex PCR. This table has 250,000 to 300,000 clones, 84% appearing once. The sample taken for sequencing was PBMCs. These receptors were taken from a woman aged 35 to 49 in good health and CMV-seropositive.

The chain joins TRBV18 to TRBJ1-5; 9 bases are a match to TRBD1. Germline CDR1 KGHSH, CDR2 LQKENI. The CDR3 spans 14 residues. V shed 4 bases and J 4 bases; nucleotides not matched to a gene: 2. The CDR3 nucleotides are TGTGCCAGCTCACTACAGGGGGCTAATCAGCCCCAGCATTTT. It is translated as CASSLQGANQPQHF.

The rearrangement links TRBV25-1 to TRBJ1-5, with D tentatively TRBD1 (6 bases). V was clipped by 3 bases and J by 4 bases, with 10 bases between them. Germline-derived CDR1 and CDR2 are MGHDK and SYGVNS. The CDR3 is made up of 14 amino acids. The DNA for the CDR3 is TGTGCCAGCAGTGATGGCAGGGGAAATCAGCCCCAGCATTTT. Translated, it gives CASSDGRGNQPQHF.

This sequence joins TRBV9 and TRBJ2-1, with D possibly matching TRBD2 (5 bases). V was cut by 4 bases and J by 8 bases, with 19 bases left in between. CDR3 length: 15 amino acids. CDR1 and CDR2 from the germline V gene are SGDLS and YYNGEE. CDR3 DNA sequence: TGTGCCAGCAGCCCTGAGGGTGGGTCCTGGGATGAGCAGTTCTTC. It encodes CASSPEGGSWDEQFF.

There are a few counts of this clone. One end of the junction varies from germline; a read error may be responsible. The chain links TRBV7-9 to TRBJ1-2, with D hard to call. This CDR3 is 13 amino acids long. Germline V gives CDR1 SEHNR, CDR2 FQNEAQ (reference sequence). The CDR3 sequence is CSSSPGRDLGYTF. CDR3 nucleotides: TGTTCCAGCAGCCCGGGGAGGGATCTGGGCTACACCTTC.

The chain links TRBV15 to TRBJ2-7; 8 positions match TRBD2. The CDR3 loop spans 18 amino acids. V dropped 4 bases and J dropped 3; count of bases not matched to a gene: 17. Germline lookup yields CDR1 LNHNV and CDR2 YYDKDF (reference sequence). CDR3 in amino acids: CATSTKSGSSSIRYEQYF. The CDR3 nucleotides read TGTGCCACCAGCACAAAGAGCGGGAGCTCTTCAATCCGCTACGAGCAGTACTTC.

The CDR3: CASSLAGDTIYF. The DNA for the CDR3 is TGTGCCAGCAGTTTAGCCGGGGACACCATATATTTT. The V gene is TRBV28, the J gene TRBJ1-3; no reliable D call. CDR1 and CDR2 from the germline V gene are MDHEN and SYDVKM. This CDR3 spans 12 amino acids. With 2 bases removed from V and 8 bases from J, the gap between germline ends came to 7 bases.

V and J are TRBV9 and TRBJ2-1; D may be TRBD2 (6 bases). The V and J ends lost 0 bases and 7 bases respectively, with 17 bases between them. CDR1 and CDR2 (germline): SGDLS, YYNGEE. This CDR3 is built from 16 residues. The CDR3 DNA follows: TGTGCCAGCAGCGTAGAGGGACTCGGAGGTCGGAATGAGCAGTTCTTC. Translation: CASSVEGLGGRNEQFF.

V usage is TRBV30 and J usage is TRBJ1-5; D call uncertain. There are 16 residues in the CDR3. V was trimmed by 1 base and J by 2 bases, leaving 15 bases between them. CDR1 is GTSNPN and CDR2 is SVGIG in the germline V gene (reference sequence). CDR3 sequence reads: CAWSGAQASGNQPQHF. The CDR3 region has the DNA TGTGCCTGGAGTGGGGCCCAGGCTTCGGGCAATCAGCCCCAGCATTTT.

This rearrangement joins TRBV7-8 to TRBJ1-6; D might be TRBD1 (5 bases). V shed 4 bases and J shed 5 bases, with 21 bases lying between them. CDR3 size: 18 residues. CDR1 and CDR2 from the germline V gene are SGHVS and FQNEAQ. CDR3 sequence reads: CASSSEPGGGPNNSPLHF. The CDR3 coding sequence is TGTGCCAGCAGCTCCGAGCCGGGGGGAGGTCCTAATAATTCACCCCTCCACTTT.

The V and J genes are TRBV20-1 and TRBJ2-5, with a possible D match to TRBD2 (5 bases). The CDR3 sequence is 11 residues long. From germline, CDR1 is DFQATT and CDR2 SNEGSKA (reference sequence). The ends were cut back, 4 bases at V and 5 bases at J, with 8 bases in the middle. The CDR3 loop reads CSANREETQYF. In DNA form, the CDR3 reads TGCAGTGCTAATAGGGAGGAGACCCAGTACTTC.

The rearrangement links TRBV2 to TRBJ1-5; no firm D call. The V and J ends lost 4 bases and 4 bases respectively, with 8 bases between them. This CDR3 has 13 residues. Germline V lookup: CDR1 SNHLY, CDR2 FYNNEI. The DNA of the CDR3 is TGTGCCAGCAGTGCCGAACAGAATCAGCCCCAGCATTTT. This encodes CASSAEQNQPQHF. Combining the CDR3 with reference TRBV2 and TRBJ1-5 gives the whole variable domain EPEVTQTPSHQVTQMGQEVILRCVPISNHLYFYWYRQILGQKVEFLVSFYNNEISEKSEIFDDQFSVERPDGSNFTLKIRSTKLEDSAMYFCASSAEQNQPQHFGDGTRLSIL.

This chain joins TRBV5-1 and TRBJ2-1; 12 bases map to TRBD2. Germline-derived CDR1 and CDR2 are SGHRS and YFSETQ. The CDR3 is 15 residues long. V gave up 7 bases and J gave up 8 bases; unmatched junction bases: 10. This CDR3 reads CASHPLAGGGYEQFF. CDR3 bases: TGCGCCAGCCATCCCCTAGCGGGAGGGGGCTATGAGCAGTTCTTC.

The chain uses TRBV11-1 and TRBJ2-3, with 11 bases aligning to TRBD2. CDR3 length: 16 amino acids. V trimming: 5 bases; J trimming: 2 bases; junction bases outside the gene matches: 6. Per the germline V gene, CDR1 is SGHAT and CDR2 is FQDESV (reference sequence). The CDR3 DNA follows: TGTGCCAGCAGCCCTAAGGGACTAGCGGCCACAGATACGCAGTATTTT. This sequence encodes CASSPKGLAATDTQYF.

The chain carries TRBV28 and TRBJ1-1, with 9 bases that match TRBD1. With 5 bases clipped from V and 5 bases from J, the junction kept 9 bases outside the gene matches. The CDR3 is made up of 15 amino acids. Germline values: CDR1 MDHEN, CDR2 SYDVKM. The CDR3 region has the DNA TGTGCCAGCAGTCCTGGAGGACAGGGGAGGACTGAAGCTTTCTTT. It yields the protein CASSPGGQGRTEAFF.

CDR3 coding DNA: TGTGCCAGCAGCGTAGGTCAGGGTACGGAGACCCAGTACTTC. Encoded protein: CASSVGQGTETQYF. This chain links TRBV9 with TRBJ2-5; TRBD1 is a possible D gene (5 bases). The CDR3 length is 14 residues. Germline V gene lookup returns CDR1 SGDLS and CDR2 YYNGEE. The V and J ends lost 0 bases and 5 bases respectively, with 11 bases between them.

This clone appeared once. The chain uses TRBV27 and TRBJ2-7, with 9 bases identical to TRBD1. CDR1 is MNHEY and CDR2 is SMNVEV in the germline V gene (reference sequence). V lost 6 bases, J lost 1 base, and 13 bases stayed unmatched. The CDR3 is 17 residues long. The CDR3 coding sequence is TGTGCCAGCAGAGCTTGGGTGGAGGACAGGGGATCCTACGAGCAGTACTTC. This sequence encodes CASRAWVEDRGSYEQYF.

The chain carries TRBV2 and TRBJ2-2; D perhaps matches TRBD1 (6 bases). V lost 3 bases to trimming and J lost 1 base, with 9 bases between them. The CDR3 is 15 residues long. Germline CDR1 reads SNHLY; CDR2 reads FYNNEI. The DNA for the CDR3 is TGTGCCAGCAGTGATCCGGGACAGAACACCGGGGAGCTGTTTTTT. Translated, it gives CASSDPGQNTGELFF.

This clone was seen once. The chain has TRBV5-6 and TRBJ2-1, with D perhaps matching TRBD2 (5 bases). The ends were cut back, 3 bases at V and 6 bases at J, with 13 bases in the middle. The CDR3 extends over 14 amino acids. Germline loops: CDR1 SGHDT, CDR2 YYEEEE. Here the CDR3 reads CASSSDSGFNEQFF. The CDR3 region has the DNA TGTGCCAGCAGCTCCGATTCGGGGTTCAATGAGCAGTTCTTC.

This chain connects TRBV29-1 to TRBJ2-1, with D perhaps matching TRBD1 (5 bases). V lost 4 bases, J lost 3 bases, and 16 bases lay in between. Germline CDR1 is SQVTM and CDR2 is ANQGSEA. The CDR3 has 15 amino acids. The CDR3 here is CSVGGLPSRYNEQFF. DNA for the CDR3: TGCAGCGTTGGGGGCCTCCCCTCTCGCTACAATGAGCAGTTCTTC.

The chain joins TRBV10-3 to TRBJ2-3; 9 positions agree with TRBD1. This CDR3 is built from 15 residues. V lost 10 bases, J lost 0 bases, and 8 bases stayed unmatched. Germline-derived CDR1 and CDR2 are ENHRY and SYGVKD. The CDR3 nucleotides are TGTGCCACCGGGGACAGGGATAGGAGCACAGATACGCAGTATTTT. Residues: CATGDRDRSTDTQYF.

CDR3 region: CASSPPAGGRADTQYF. Here the CDR3 DNA reads TGTGCCAGCAGTCCTCCCGCGGGGGGTCGCGCAGATACGCAGTATTTT. This chain uses TRBV28 with TRBJ2-3; 8 nucleotides match TRBD2. The germline V gene has CDR1 MDHEN and CDR2 SYDVKM. The CDR3 extends over 16 amino acids. V shed 5 bases, J shed 4 bases, and the junction held 11 bases outside the gene matches. The variable domain in full, with the rest retrieved from reference TRBV28 and TRBJ2-3, is DVKVTQSSRYLVKRTGEKVFLECVQDMDHENMFWYRQDPGLGLRLIYFSYDVKMKEKGDIPEGYSVSREKKERFSLILESASTNQTSMYLCASSPPAGGRADTQYFGPGTRLTVL.

The chain carries TRBV6-4 and TRBJ2-7; 10 bases fit TRBD2. The CDR3 has 14 residues. The junction had 6 bases not matched to a gene; V was cut back by 4 bases and J by 6 bases. CDR1 and CDR2 (germline): MRHNA, SNTAGT. Written as DNA, the CDR3 is TGTGCCAGCAGTGGAGCGGGAGGGCCCTCCGAGCAGTACTTC. It yields the protein CASSGAGGPSEQYF.

The rearrangement uses TRBV28 and TRBJ2-7; 10 bases align to TRBD2. Germline V lookup: CDR1 MDHEN, CDR2 SYDVKM. The V gene end was trimmed by 5 bases and the J gene end by 5 bases; junction bases not matched to a gene: 9. The CDR3 runs to 15 residues. The CDR3 here is CASSPSSSGSNEQYF. The DNA of the CDR3 is TGTGCCAGCAGTCCCTCGTCTAGCGGGAGTAACGAGCAGTACTTC.

DNA for the CDR3: TGTGCCAGCAGCCGGGGGCGGGACACCGGGGAGCTGTTTTTT. Translating it yields CASSRGRDTGELFF. J is TRBJ2-2 and V is TRBV4-2; D might be TRBD1 (6 bases). CDR1 is LGHNA and CDR2 is YNFKEQ in the germline V gene. V was trimmed by 4 bases and J by 3 bases, leaving 9 bases between them. This CDR3 comprises 14 residues.

The chain recombines TRBV11-1 with TRBJ2-2; 8 bases agree with TRBD1. This CDR3 has 14 residues. CDR1 SGHAT and CDR2 FQDESV come from the germline V gene (reference sequence). J gave up 4 bases and V 5 bases, and 3 bases lay outside the gene matches. The DNA of the CDR3 is TGTGCCAGCAGCGGGGACAGGAGCACCGGGGAGCTGTTTTTT. Protein sequence: CASSGDRSTGELFF. Full variable domain (missing parts from reference TRBV11-1 and TRBJ2-2): EAEVAQSPRYKITEKSQAVAFWCDPISGHATLYWYRQILGQGPELLVQFQDESVVDDSQLPKDRFSAERLKGVDSTLKIQPAELGDSAMYLCASSGDRSTGELFFGEGSRLTVL.

This clone was recorded a few times. This chain connects TRBV6-1 to TRBJ1-1; D uncertain. V lost 8 bases to trimming and J lost 0 bases, with 13 bases between them. Germline assignment: CDR1 MNHNS and CDR2 SASEGT. The CDR3 covers 14 residues. The CDR3 coding sequence is TGTGCCAGCGGAGCAGAGACTATGAACACTGAAGCTTTCTTT. It codes for CASGAETMNTEAFF.

The rearrangement links TRBV4-2 to TRBJ2-7; TRBD2 matches 8 bases. The junction had 10 bases not matched to a gene; V was cut back by 2 bases and J by 1 base. The germline gives CDR1 LGHNA, CDR2 YNFKEQ. CDR3 length: 17 residues. DNA for the CDR3: TGTGCCAGCAGCCAACAAGCAGACGGGACTAGTTCCTACGAGCAGTACTTC. Its protein is CASSQQADGTSSYEQYF.

The rearrangement joins TRBV7-3 to TRBJ2-1, with 7 bases matching TRBD2. The germline CDR1 and CDR2 sequences are SGHTA and FQGTGA. With V trimmed by 5 bases and J by 9 bases, 16 bases remained unmatched. The CDR3 runs 16 residues. In DNA, the CDR3 is TGTGCCAGCAGCCCCGAAGGCGGGAGAGGTATTTTTGAGCAGTTCTTC. Translating it yields CASSPEGGRGIFEQFF.